What follows are 14 T cell receptor beta chains derived from one specimen sequenced in a study of blood T cells in healthy people across ages. Sample-barcoded 5' priming and a J-beta primer mix drove a second PCR of roughly 7 to 11 cycles. MiXCR, run by TCRdb on the 5' RACE reads, gives a single entry per CDR3 protein. The data contain about 1.4 million distinct CDR3 sequences, approximately 59% of them singletons. The sample taken for sequencing was blood. These receptors all stem from a man aged 18 to 35 in good health.

The V and J genes are TRBV27 and TRBJ2-7; D is uncertain. The length of the CDR3 is 14 residues. V lost 5 bases and J lost 0, with 11 bases in between. From germline, CDR1 is MNHEY and CDR2 SMNVEV (reference sequence). CDR3 sequence reads: CASSPGRRSYEQYF. CDR3 nucleotides: TGTGCCAGCAGTCCCGGACGGCGCTCCTACGAGCAGTACTTC.

The genes are TRBV10-3 and TRBJ2-1, with unresolved D. V was cut by 3 bases and J by 8 bases, with 11 bases left in between. The CDR3 is 13 amino acids. CDR1 is ENHRY and CDR2 is SYGVKD in the germline V gene. The chain's CDR3 is CAISETRPDEQFF. CDR3 nucleotide sequence: TGTGCCATCAGTGAAACTCGACCGGATGAGCAGTTCTTC.

This clonotype was seen only a few times. The chain couples TRBV7-9 to TRBJ2-1; D is unresolved. The germline V gene has CDR1 SEHNR and CDR2 FQNEAQ (reference sequence). Trimming cost V 4 bases and J 7 bases, with 8 bases left between them. The CDR3 loop spans 12 amino acids. In DNA form, the CDR3 reads TGTGCCAGCAGCTCACAGCCTAATGAGCAGTTCTTC. Translated, it gives CASSSQPNEQFF.

This clonotype appeared a few times. The rearrangement links TRBV10-3 to TRBJ2-5; D gene unclear. Trimming cost V 0 bases and J 1 base, with 6 bases left between them. Germline CDR1 is ENHRY and CDR2 is SYGVKD. CDR3 length equals 14 residues. This CDR3 reads CAISESYTQETQYF. CDR3 nucleotide sequence: TGTGCCATCAGTGAGTCCTATACCCAAGAGACCCAGTACTTC.

V is TRBV20-1 and J is TRBJ2-4, with 7 bases fitting TRBD1. The J call could be wrong; TRBJ2-7 is a better fit for the DNA end. The CDR3 has 14 amino acids. In germline, CDR1 is DFQATT, CDR2 SNEGSKA (reference sequence). The CDR3 is CRPDPGQISYEQYF. The DNA for the CDR3 is TGCAGACCTGATCCGGGACAGATATCCTACGAGCAGTACTTC.

This chain joins TRBV10-3 and TRBJ1-1, with no clear D. V lost 6 bases and J 1 base, leaving 9 bases between the germline ends. CDR3 size: 13 residues. Looked up from germline, CDR1 is ENHRY and CDR2 is SYGVKD. CDR3 region: CAIRKETNTEAFF. The CDR3, as DNA: TGTGCCATCAGAAAAGAAACGAACACTGAAGCTTTCTTT.

V is TRBV6-5 and J is TRBJ2-7; no firm D call. The J call may not be correct, given that the DNA end is closer to TRBJ2-5. The CDR3 sequence is 15 residues long. CDR1 MNHEY and CDR2 SVGAGI come from the germline V gene. The DNA for the CDR3 is TGTGCCAGCAGTTACTACCGCGAGCTGGAGGAGACCCAGTACTTC. Translated, it gives CASSYYRELEETQYF.

The genes are TRBV18 and TRBJ2-1, with a tentative D call TRBD2 (6 bases). V was clipped by 5 bases and J by 0 bases, with 14 bases between them. Germline V CDR1 and CDR2: KGHSH, LQKENI. CDR3 size: 16 residues. In nucleotides, the CDR3 is TGTGCCAGCTCAACCCTTCTGACTAGCTCCTACAATGAGCAGTTCTTC. Protein product: CASSTLLTSSYNEQFF. The full variable domain, completed using reference TRBV18 and TRBJ2-1, is NAGVMQNPRHLVRRRGQEARLRCSPMKGHSHVYWYRQLPEEGLKFMVYLQKENIIDESGMPKERFSAEFPKEGPSILRIQQVVRGDSAAYFCASSTLLTSSYNEQFFGPGTRLTVL.

On this clonotype: A read error may be the cause here, since a much bigger clone is one base away. The chain employs TRBV12-3 or TRBV12-4 and TRBJ2-5; D perhaps matches TRBD1 (6 bases). V was cut by 6 bases and J by 6 bases, with 14 bases left in between. This CDR3 region has 13 residues. CDR3 nucleotides: TGTGCCAGCAGCAGAGAGGGGGAAAAGACCCAGTACTTC. Translating gives CASSREGEKTQYF.

The chain couples TRBV4-3 to TRBJ2-3; 11 nucleotides match TRBD2. With V trimmed by 1 base and J by 2 bases, 8 bases remained unmatched. The CDR3 has 18 residues. Germline CDR1 is LGHNA and CDR2 is YSLEER. CDR3 loop: CASSQALASGGHTDTQYF. In DNA, the CDR3 is TGCGCCAGCAGCCAAGCCTTGGCTAGCGGGGGGCACACAGATACGCAGTATTTT.

The gene calls are TRBV5-4 and TRBJ2-3; 7 bases line up with TRBD1. J lost 4 bases, V lost 10 bases, and 15 bases had no gene match. Germline V gene sequence: CDR1 SGHNT, CDR2 YYREEE (reference sequence). This CDR3 spans 15 amino acids. DNA of the CDR3: TGTGCCGCTACGAGGTGGACAGGCTCCCCAGATACGCAGTATTTT. This encodes CAATRWTGSPDTQYF.

The V call is TRBV14, the J call TRBJ2-7; 8 nucleotides agree with TRBD1. The CDR3 runs to 17 residues. The V gene's germline CDR1 is SGHDN and CDR2 FVKESK. Losses at the gene ends were 3 bases for V and 2 bases for J; bases not matched to a gene: 12. CDR3 bases: TGTGCCAGCAGCCATTCGACAGGGGCGATGGACCCCTACGAGCAGTACTTC. Its protein product is CASSHSTGAMDPYEQYF.

About this clonotype: This may be a read error, as it is one base from a much larger clone. This chain connects TRBV12-3 or TRBV12-4 to TRBJ1-5, with TRBD1 as a possible D gene (6 bases). This CDR3 spans 14 amino acids. CDR3 sequence: CASSRGHSNQLQHF. The CDR3 DNA reads TGTGCCAGCAGCCGGGGACACTCCAATCAGCTCCAGCATTTT.

The chain links TRBV15 to TRBJ2-1; 7 nucleotides align to TRBD2. From germline, CDR1 is LNHNV and CDR2 YYDKDF (reference sequence). CDR3 length: 13 amino acids. V lost 8 bases to trimming and J lost 7 bases; unmatched junction nucleotides: 8. CDR3 amino acids: CATSGTKVNEQFF. CDR3 coding DNA: TGTGCCACCTCGGGGACTAAAGTGAATGAGCAGTTCTTC.